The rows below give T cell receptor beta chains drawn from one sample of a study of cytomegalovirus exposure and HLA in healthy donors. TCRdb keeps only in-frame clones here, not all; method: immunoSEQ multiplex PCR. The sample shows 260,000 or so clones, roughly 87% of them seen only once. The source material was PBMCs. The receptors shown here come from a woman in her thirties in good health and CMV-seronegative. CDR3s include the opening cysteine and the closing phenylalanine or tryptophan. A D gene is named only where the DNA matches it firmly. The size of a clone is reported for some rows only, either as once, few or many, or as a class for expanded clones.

CDR3 protein: CASRFLLSFDEKLFF; CDR3 DNA: TGTGCCAGCAGGTTCCTCCTCAGTTTTGATGAAAAACTGTTTTTT; clone size: few; J gene: TRBJ1-4; V gene: TRBV28; D gene: NA
CDR3 protein: CATSRGRSSETQYF; CDR3 DNA: TGTGCCACCAGCAGAGGGCGTTCATCAGAGACCCAGTACTTC; clone size: NA; J gene: TRBJ2-5; V gene: TRBV15; D gene: NA
CDR3 protein: CASSLGRDSRPQPQHF; CDR3 DNA: TGTGCCAGCAGTTTAGGTCGGGACAGCCGTCCTCAGCCCCAGCATTTT; clone size: NA; J gene: TRBJ1-5; V gene: TRBV28; D gene: TRBD1
CDR3 protein: CASSLASWATYEQYF; CDR3 DNA: TGTGCCAGCAGCTTAGCTAGTTGGGCCACCTACGAGCAGTACTTC; clone size: NA; J gene: TRBJ2-7; V gene: TRBV11-2; D gene: NA
CDR3 protein: CASSWGLAGVHGELFF; CDR3 DNA: TGTGCCAGCAGTTGGGGACTAGCGGGAGTTCACGGGGAGCTGTTTTTT; clone size: NA; J gene: TRBJ2-2; V gene: TRBV6-5; D gene: TRBD2
CDR3 protein: CASSQGTGTYNEQFF; CDR3 DNA: TGTGCCAGCAGCCAGGGGACCGGAACCTACAATGAGCAGTTCTTC; clone size: NA; J gene: TRBJ2-1; V gene: TRBV4-2; D gene: NA
CDR3 protein: CASSGATYEQYF; CDR3 DNA: TGTGCCAGCAGTGGGGCTACTTACGAGCAGTACTTC; clone size: once; J gene: TRBJ2-7; V gene: TRBV6-1; D gene: NA
CDR3 protein: CASSRRGDRSNYGYTF; CDR3 DNA: TGTGCCAGCAGCAGGAGGGGCGACCGATCTAACTATGGCTACACCTTC; clone size: NA; J gene: TRBJ1-2; V gene: TRBV13; D gene: NA
CDR3 protein: CASSLGTGGDEQYF; CDR3 DNA: TGTGCCAGCAGCCTAGGGACAGGGGGTGACGAGCAGTACTTC; clone size: NA; J gene: TRBJ2-7; V gene: TRBV6-1; D gene: TRBD1
CDR3 protein: CASSTTGVGEKLFF; CDR3 DNA: TGTGCCAGCTCTACGACAGGGGTGGGTGAAAAACTGTTTTTT; clone size: NA; J gene: TRBJ1-4; V gene: TRBV18; D gene: TRBD1
CDR3 protein: CAFLTRYGYTF; CDR3 DNA: TGTGCCTTCCTCACGCGGTATGGCTACACCTTC; clone size: NA; J gene: TRBJ1-2; V gene: TRBV7-2; D gene: NA
CDR3 protein: CASRGGRTNQETQYF; CDR3 DNA: TGTGCCAGCAGGGGGGGCAGAACCAATCAAGAGACCCAGTACTTC; clone size: once; J gene: TRBJ2-5; V gene: TRBV6-1; D gene: NA
CDR3 protein: CATSPTTQDSGNTIYF; CDR3 DNA: TGTGCCACCAGCCCAACGACGCAGGACTCTGGAAACACCATATATTTT; clone size: many; J gene: TRBJ1-3; V gene: TRBV15; D gene: NA
CDR3 protein: CASSLALGTGELFF; CDR3 DNA: TGTGCCAGCAGCTTAGCGCTAGGGACCGGGGAGCTGTTTTTT; clone size: NA; J gene: TRBJ2-2; V gene: TRBV7-8; D gene: NA
CDR3 protein: CASRKWTARGTGELFF; CDR3 DNA: TGTGCCAGCAGGAAATGGACGGCCCGAGGCACCGGGGAGCTGTTTTTT; clone size: NA; J gene: TRBJ2-2; V gene: TRBV7-3; D gene: NA
CDR3 protein: CASSYSFYTQYF; CDR3 DNA: TGTGCCAGCAGTTACTCGTTTTATACGCAGTATTTT; clone size: once; J gene: TRBJ2-3; V gene: TRBV6-5; D gene: NA
CDR3 protein: CASSSIDRGDQFF; CDR3 DNA: TGTGCCAGCAGTTCCATAGACAGGGGGGATCAGTTCTTC; clone size: NA; J gene: TRBJ2-1; V gene: TRBV6-5; D gene: TRBD1
CDR3 protein: CASSLNRASYEQYF; CDR3 DNA: TGTGCCAGCAGCTTAAACAGGGCCTCCTACGAGCAGTACTTC; clone size: NA; J gene: TRBJ2-7; V gene: TRBV11-2; D gene: NA
CDR3 protein: CAWSQTSTPVGEQYF; CDR3 DNA: TGTGCCTGGTCACAGACTAGCACCCCAGTCGGGGAGCAGTACTTC; clone size: once; J gene: TRBJ2-7; V gene: TRBV30; D gene: TRBD2
CDR3 protein: CASSFLNPDRGVSNEQFF; CDR3 DNA: TGTGCCAGCAGCTTTCTAAACCCCGACAGGGGGGTATCCAATGAGCAGTTCTTC; clone size: NA; J gene: TRBJ2-1; V gene: TRBV11-2; D gene: TRBD1
CDR3 protein: CASSGRDEQYF; CDR3 DNA: TGTGCCAGCAGTGGGAGGGACGAGCAGTACTTC; clone size: NA; J gene: TRBJ2-7; V gene: TRBV25-1; D gene: NA
CDR3 protein: CASSLRDRGRGGTQYF; CDR3 DNA: TGTGCCAGCAGTCTCCGGGACAGGGGCCGCGGGGGGACCCAGTACTTC; clone size: NA; J gene: TRBJ2-5; V gene: TRBV28; D gene: TRBD1
CDR3 protein: CASSGRGIAGGRETQYF; CDR3 DNA: TGTGCCAGCAGCGGGAGAGGGATAGCGGGAGGACGGGAGACCCAGTACTTC; clone size: NA; J gene: TRBJ2-5; V gene: TRBV7-2; D gene: TRBD2
CDR3 protein: CATSTRGQRSYEQYF; CDR3 DNA: TGTGCCACCAGCACCCGAGGACAGCGCTCCTACGAGCAGTACTTC; clone size: NA; J gene: TRBJ2-7; V gene: TRBV15; D gene: NA
CDR3 protein: CASSLAGTGEANYGYTF; CDR3 DNA: TGTGCCAGCAGCTTGGCCGGGACAGGGGAAGCTAACTATGGCTACACCTTC; clone size: NA; J gene: TRBJ1-2; V gene: TRBV7-2; D gene: TRBD1
CDR3 protein: CASSHRGRATGELFF; CDR3 DNA: TGTGCCAGTTCCCACAGGGGGCGCGCCACCGGGGAGCTGTTTTTT; clone size: NA; J gene: TRBJ2-2; V gene: TRBV28; D gene: TRBD1
CDR3 protein: CASSLRLAATYEQYF; CDR3 DNA: TGTGCCAGCAGCTTGCGACTAGCGGCGACCTACGAGCAGTACTTC; clone size: once; J gene: TRBJ2-7; V gene: TRBV5-4; D gene: TRBD2
CDR3 protein: CASRGPAVLGGYTF; CDR3 DNA: TGTGCCAGCCGGGGCCCGGCCGTGCTAGGTGGCTACACCTTC; clone size: few; J gene: TRBJ1-2; V gene: TRBV6-5; D gene: NA
CDR3 protein: CASSQDWPTGGTYEQYF; CDR3 DNA: TGCGCCAGCAGCCAAGATTGGCCGACAGGGGGAACCTACGAGCAGTACTTC; clone size: NA; J gene: TRBJ2-7; V gene: TRBV4-3; D gene: TRBD1
CDR3 protein: CASSFPAKGGQPQHF; CDR3 DNA: TGTGCCAGCAGTTTCCCCGCCAAGGGTGGCCAGCCCCAGCATTTT; clone size: NA; J gene: TRBJ1-5; V gene: TRBV28; D gene: NA
CDR3 protein: CASSPGRSYEQYF; CDR3 DNA: TGTGCCAGCAGCCCCGGGAGGTCCTACGAGCAGTACTTC; clone size: NA; J gene: TRBJ2-7; V gene: TRBV7-6; D gene: TRBD2
CDR3 protein: CASSPSLAPPDTDTQYF; CDR3 DNA: TGTGCCAGCAGCCCGTCACTAGCGCCCCCAGATACAGATACGCAGTATTTT; clone size: NA; J gene: TRBJ2-3; V gene: TRBV7-3; D gene: TRBD2
CDR3 protein: CASGSGWTGELFF; CDR3 DNA: TGTGCCAGCGGGTCGGGATGGACCGGGGAGCTGTTTTTT; clone size: NA; J gene: TRBJ2-2; V gene: TRBV2; D gene: NA
CDR3 protein: CASSPGTGGYEQYF; CDR3 DNA: TGTGCCAGCAGCCCCGGGACAGGGGGCTACGAGCAGTACTTC; clone size: NA; J gene: TRBJ2-7; V gene: TRBV5-6; D gene: TRBD1
CDR3 protein: CASSTPLVGGLSYNEQFF; CDR3 DNA: TGTGCCAGCAGCACGCCCCTAGTGGGGGGGCTTTCCTACAATGAGCAGTTCTTC; clone size: NA; J gene: TRBJ2-1; V gene: TRBV7-6; D gene: NA
CDR3 protein: CASRSSPEPYNEQFF; CDR3 DNA: TGTGCCAGCAGATCATCTCCCGAACCCTACAATGAGCAGTTCTTC; clone size: once; J gene: TRBJ2-1; V gene: TRBV27; D gene: NA
CDR3 protein: CARSLEVLAPFF; CDR3 DNA: TGTGCCAGAAGCTTGGAGGTACTAGCACCGTTCTTC; clone size: NA; J gene: TRBJ2-1; V gene: TRBV5-3; D gene: NA
CDR3 protein: CASSAGRRESYEQYF; CDR3 DNA: TGTGCCAGCAGCGCTGGCCGGCGGGAGAGCTACGAGCAGTACTTC; clone size: once; J gene: TRBJ2-7; V gene: TRBV7-3; D gene: TRBD2
CDR3 protein: CSALRQGSAYEQYF; CDR3 DNA: TGCAGCGCCCTCCGGCAGGGTTCAGCCTACGAGCAGTACTTC; clone size: NA; J gene: TRBJ2-7; V gene: TRBV29-1; D gene: NA
CDR3 protein: CASSQSGLAYGETQYF; CDR3 DNA: TGTGCCAGCAGTCAATCCGGGCTAGCATATGGGGAGACCCAGTACTTC; clone size: once; J gene: TRBJ2-5; V gene: TRBV27; D gene: NA
CDR3 protein: CASSYSSGSTGELFF; CDR3 DNA: TGTGCCAGCAGTTACTCCAGCGGGAGTACCGGGGAGCTGTTTTTT; clone size: NA; J gene: TRBJ2-2; V gene: TRBV27; D gene: TRBD2
CDR3 protein: CASSLEGGLGAEQYF; CDR3 DNA: TGTGCCAGCAGCTTAGAGGGGGGCCTCGGCGCCGAGCAGTACTTC; clone size: NA; J gene: TRBJ2-7; V gene: TRBV13; D gene: NA
CDR3 protein: CASSRTSGRESSYEQYF; CDR3 DNA: TGTGCCAGCAGTAGGACTAGCGGGAGGGAGAGCTCCTACGAGCAGTACTTC; clone size: NA; J gene: TRBJ2-7; V gene: TRBV2; D gene: TRBD2
CDR3 protein: CASSLVPGASLNTEAFF; CDR3 DNA: TGTGCCAGCAGCCTCGTGCCGGGAGCAAGTCTGAACACTGAAGCTTTCTTT; clone size: NA; J gene: TRBJ1-1; V gene: TRBV28; D gene: NA
CDR3 protein: CASTPAGGGTNTEAFF; CDR3 DNA: TGTGCCAGCACCCCGGCAGGGGGCGGAACGAACACTGAAGCTTTCTTT; clone size: few; J gene: TRBJ1-1; V gene: TRBV5-5; D gene: TRBD1
CDR3 protein: CASSPTGPREQYF; CDR3 DNA: TGTGCCAGTAGCCCGACAGGGCCCCGCGAGCAGTACTTC; clone size: once; J gene: TRBJ2-7; V gene: TRBV19; D gene: TRBD1
CDR3 protein: CASSGDRGQETQYF; CDR3 DNA: TGTGCCAGCAGCGGTGACAGGGGTCAAGAGACCCAGTACTTC; clone size: NA; J gene: TRBJ2-5; V gene: TRBV7-9; D gene: TRBD1
CDR3 protein: CASEVAGLIEQFF; CDR3 DNA: TGTGCCAGCGAGGTAGCGGGGCTTATAGAGCAGTTCTTC; clone size: NA; J gene: TRBJ2-1; V gene: TRBV2; D gene: TRBD2
CDR3 protein: CASSPGQGGQPQHF; CDR3 DNA: TGTGCCAGCTCACCGGGTCAGGGAGGACAGCCCCAGCATTTT; clone size: NA; J gene: TRBJ1-5; V gene: TRBV18; D gene: NA